Below are 8 T cell receptor beta chains sequenced from a single sample in a study of blood T cell repertoires in COVID-19. Using immunoSEQ multiplex PCR, the repertoire was profiled, and TCRdb retains in-frame clones only, with some absent. Of 410,000 or so clones listed, around nine tenths were seen once; the top ten hold 1.5% to 1.8%. Material for sequencing was peripheral blood. The origin of the receptors is a middle-aged woman with COVID-19, enrolled during active disease.

This chain uses TRBV7-2 with TRBJ1-6; 9 positions agree with TRBD1. The V segment lost 5 bases and the J segment 5 bases; nucleotides outside the gene matches: 7. Per the germline V gene, CDR1 is SGHTA and CDR2 is FQGNSA. This CDR3 comprises 16 residues. The DNA of the CDR3 is TGTGCCAGCAGCGCTCACAGGGGGCGGGATAATTCACCCCTCCACTTT. Its translation: CASSAHRGRDNSPLHF.

This clone was recorded only once. This sample also contains other DNA sequences that code for the same CDR3. This rearrangement joins TRBV9 to TRBJ2-7, with 11 bases matching TRBD1. V trimming: 2 bases; J trimming: 2 bases; junction bases outside the gene matches: 0. Germline V gene data show CDR1 as SGDLS and CDR2 as YYNGEE. The CDR3 runs 14 residues. The DNA of the CDR3 is TGTGCCAGCAGCGTGGGACAGGGGGCCTACGAGCAGTACTTC. Its translation is CASSVGQGAYEQYF.

The V and J genes are TRBV3-1 (or the pseudogene TRBV3-2) and TRBJ2-7; a possible D gene is TRBD1 (5 bases). Germline V gene data show CDR1 as LGHDT and CDR2 as YNNKEL (reference sequence). The ends were cut back, 4 bases at V and 1 base at J, with 14 bases in the middle. The CDR3 is made up of 15 amino acids. The CDR3 DNA sequence: TGTGCCAGCAGCCCGGGTTGGGGCAGGTCCTACGAGCAGTACTTC. Translated: CASSPGWGRSYEQYF.

The chain links TRBV7-3 to TRBJ2-7; 11 nucleotides align to TRBD2. The CDR3 length is 15 residues. Trimming took 0 bases from V and 3 from J; bases not matched to a gene: 1. Per the germline V gene, CDR1 is SGHTA and CDR2 is FQGTGA. This CDR3 is CASSLTSGGVYEQYF. CDR3 sequence (DNA): TGTGCCAGCAGCTTAACTAGCGGGGGGGTCTACGAGCAGTACTTC.

V is TRBV19 and J is TRBJ2-7; 8 bases agree with TRBD1. Germline CDR1 is LNHDA and CDR2 is SQIVND (reference sequence). CDR3 length: 16 amino acids. V dropped 6 bases and J dropped 4; count of bases not matched to a gene: 14. The CDR3 region has the DNA TGTGCCAGTAGCCTTTCATCGTGGGACAGGACTTACGAGCAGTACTTC. It encodes CASSLSSWDRTYEQYF. Complete variable domain (other parts from reference TRBV19 and TRBJ2-7): DGGITQSPKYLFRKEGQNVTLSCEQNLNHDAMYWYRQDPGQGLRLIYYSQIVNDFQKGDIAEGYSVSREKKESFPLTVTSAQKNPTAFYLCASSLSSWDRTYEQYFGPGTRLTVT.

This sequence joins TRBV7-2 and TRBJ1-1, with D unresolved. V was trimmed by 7 bases and J by 0 bases, leaving 12 bases between them. In germline, CDR1 is SGHTA, CDR2 FQGNSA. The CDR3 extends over 14 amino acids. The CDR3 reads CASTQSVMNTEAFF. CDR3 DNA sequence: TGTGCCAGCACCCAGTCTGTTATGAACACTGAAGCTTTCTTT.

This clone occurred once. This sequence joins TRBV19 and TRBJ2-1; 12 nucleotides agree with TRBD2. CDR1 LNHDA and CDR2 SQIVND come from the germline V gene (reference sequence). V trimming: 5 bases; J trimming: 12 bases; junction bases outside the gene matches: 5. The CDR3 runs to 13 residues. CDR3 region: CASSVTSGRWQFF. The CDR3 DNA reads as TGTGCCAGTAGTGTTACTAGCGGGAGGTGGCAGTTCTTC.

J is TRBJ2-4 and V is TRBV29-1; D might be TRBD1 (6 bases). Trimming took off 2 bases at V and 5 bases at J, with 19 bases between the two ends. Germline V gives CDR1 SQVTM, CDR2 ANQGSEA. The CDR3 extends over 16 amino acids. CDR3 DNA: TGCAGCGTTGAATTACGAAACCCGGGACACGAAAACATTCAGTACTTC. It specifies CSVELRNPGHENIQYF.